This passage covers 13 T cell receptor beta chains from one sample sequenced in a study of cytomegalovirus exposure and HLA in healthy donors. PCR involved 60 Vbeta and 13 Jbeta primers. The table came from immunoSEQ multiplex PCR; TCRdb's copy has only in-frame clones and leaves some out. There are about 150,000 clones in the sample; roughly 80% occur only once, and less than 3% lies in the top ten. Source material: PBMCs. The receptors were sampled from a young woman in good health and CMV-seronegative.

The chain carries TRBV5-1 and TRBJ1-1; TRBD1 matches at 8 bases. V shed 4 bases, J shed 2 bases, and the junction held 10 bases outside the gene matches. There are 16 residues in the CDR3. From germline, CDR1 is SGHRS and CDR2 YFSETQ. The DNA for the CDR3 is TGCGCCAGCAGCCGGACAGGGAGTGGTGAAAACACTGAAGCTTTCTTT. It encodes CASSRTGSGENTEAFF.

This chain uses TRBV7-9 with TRBJ2-3; D remains unclear. Germline lookup yields CDR1 SEHNR and CDR2 FQNEAQ (reference sequence). V shed 3 bases and J shed 0 bases, with 4 bases lying between them. The CDR3 extends over 13 amino acids. The CDR3 coding sequence is TGTGCCAGCAGCTTCTACAGCACAGATACGCAGTATTTT. Translating gives CASSFYSTDTQYF. The full variable domain, with the rest looked up from reference TRBV7-9 and TRBJ2-3, is DTGVSQNPRHKITKRGQNVTFRCDPISEHNRLYWYRQTLGQGPEFLTYFQNEAQLEKSRLLSDRFSAERPKGSFSTLEIQRTEQGDSAMYLCASSFYSTDTQYFGPGTRLTVL.

Regarding this clone: The CDR3 does not end in the conserved phenylalanine or tryptophan, so this is likely a read error. V gene TRBV19 combines with J gene TRBJ1-2; TRBD1 matches 8 bases. Germline CDR1 reads LNHDA; CDR2 reads SQIVND (reference sequence). The CDR3 has 13 residues. The V gene end was trimmed by 9 bases and the J gene end by 1 base; junction bases not matched to a gene: 4. Written as DNA, the CDR3 is TGTGCCAGCAGGACAGGGCTTAACTATGGCTACACCCTC. Encoded protein: CASRTGLNYGYTL.

CDR3 sequence reads: CASSFQGAPAYEQYF. The CDR3 bases are TGTGCCAGCAGCTTCCAGGGGGCCCCTGCCTACGAGCAGTACTTC. This chain connects TRBV11-2 to TRBJ2-7; 8 bases fit TRBD1. The germline CDR1 and CDR2 sequences are SGHAT and FQNNGV. Trimming took 3 bases from V and 2 from J; bases not matched to a gene: 6. The CDR3 runs 15 residues.

The genes are TRBV15 and TRBJ1-5; TRBD1 agrees at 8 bases. Germline V gene lookup returns CDR1 LNHNV and CDR2 YYDKDF (reference sequence). This CDR3 spans 15 amino acids. V lost 0 bases, J lost 7 bases, and 5 bases stayed unmatched. The CDR3 loop is CATSRDLQGVQPQHF. The CDR3 DNA reads as TGTGCCACCAGCAGAGATTTACAGGGGGTCCAGCCCCAGCATTTT.

This clone was seen only once. This chain links TRBV6-1 with TRBJ1-6; TRBD1 aligns across 9 bases. CDR1 is MNHNS, CDR2 SASEGT, per germline. The ends lost 5 bases at V and 7 bases at J; junction bases unmatched: 6. The CDR3 loop spans 15 amino acids. The CDR3 bases are TGTGCCAGCAGTCCCTGGACAGGGGTAAATTCACCCCTCCACTTT. Encoded protein: CASSPWTGVNSPLHF.

The CDR3 DNA sequence: TGTGCCAGCAGCGCCACAGGGGGCACTAACTATGGCTACACCTTC. Protein: CASSATGGTNYGYTF. V is TRBV7-8 and J is TRBJ1-2; TRBD1 aligns across 9 bases. The CDR3 spans 15 residues. The V segment lost 5 bases and the J segment 0 bases; nucleotides outside the gene matches: 4. Germline lookup yields CDR1 SGHVS and CDR2 FQNEAQ.

The genes are TRBV9 and TRBJ2-2, with no clear D. V lost 1 base to trimming and J lost 5 bases, with 15 bases between them. The CDR3 contains 16 residues. Germline CDR1 reads SGDLS; CDR2 reads YYNGEE. The CDR3 DNA sequence: TGTGCCAGCAGCGTATCCACCCGTCCGGAGACCGGGGAGCTGTTTTTT. Translating gives CASSVSTRPETGELFF.

This chain's CDR3 is CASSLRLGRAYNEQFF. In nucleotides, the CDR3 is TGTGCCAGCAGCTTACGACTTGGCAGGGCCTACAATGAGCAGTTCTTC. This sequence joins TRBV7-8 and TRBJ2-1, with D possibly being TRBD1 (5 bases). V shed 2 bases and J shed 2 bases, with 13 bases lying between them. This CDR3 region has 16 residues. CDR1 is SGHVS, CDR2 FQNEAQ, per germline.

This rearrangement joins TRBV2 to TRBJ2-3; D possibly corresponds to TRBD2 (7 bases). CDR3 size: 15 residues. The germline V and J ends were trimmed by 8 bases and 8 bases, with 23 bases remaining between them. The germline V gene has CDR1 SNHLY and CDR2 FYNNEI. For the CDR3, the DNA is TGTGCCAGCGAACCCACTGCGGGGGCTGCGGGTACGCAGTATTTT. Its translation is CASEPTAGAAGTQYF.

The table lists this clone with a few counts. The chain is built from TRBV6-6 and TRBJ2-1; 8 bases align to TRBD2. The CDR3 length is 13 residues. Germline loops: CDR1 MNHNY, CDR2 SVGAGI (reference sequence). J lost 8 bases, V lost 7 bases, and 7 bases had no gene match. Written as DNA, the CDR3 is TGTGCCAGCAAAGCGGGAGATTTCGATGAGCAGTTCTTC. Protein sequence: CASKAGDFDEQFF.

The rearrangement links TRBV19 to TRBJ1-3; 7 bases fit TRBD1. The CDR3 sequence is 17 residues long. The V gene's germline CDR1 is LNHDA and CDR2 SQIVND (reference sequence). After removal of 6 bases from V and 0 bases from J, the junction contained 11 bases not matched to a gene. CDR3 in amino acids: CASRMDGRGYSGNTIYF. CDR3 nucleotide sequence: TGTGCCAGTAGAATGGATGGCAGGGGGTACTCTGGAAACACCATATATTTT. The full variable domain, rest sourced from reference TRBV19 and TRBJ1-3, is DGGITQSPKYLFRKEGQNVTLSCEQNLNHDAMYWYRQDPGQGLRLIYYSQIVNDFQKGDIAEGYSVSREKKESFPLTVTSAQKNPTAFYLCASRMDGRGYSGNTIYFGEGSWLTVV.

This clone was observed a handful of times. The chain links TRBV11-2 to TRBJ2-7; weak D call: TRBD1 (6 bases). From germline, CDR1 is SGHAT and CDR2 FQNNGV. The ends were cut back, 4 bases at V and 0 bases at J, with 7 bases in the middle. CDR3 length: 13 amino acids. This CDR3 reads CASSSDSSYEQYF. The CDR3 nucleotides read TGTGCCAGCAGCTCGGACAGCTCCTACGAGCAGTACTTC.